This entry describes one TCR beta chain. Its antigen target is currently unknown. The DNA is left out, because the CDR3 cannot be placed on it with certainty; the CDR3 is given as TCRdb lists it. The CDR3 regions of human TCRbeta chains were analyzed by immunosequencing. Per the original workflow: Repertoire TCRs were matched against a reference library of SARS-CoV-2-specific TCRs generated with the MIRA antigen-specificity platform. Breadth meant the fraction of unique TCRs that were SARS-CoV-2-associated, whereas depth meant the fraction of total T cells that were SARS-CoV-2-associated. Using the MIRA data, each spike-specific TCR was assigned both to the spike region to which the TCR was reactive and to a CD4 or CD8 class. Log10-transformed breadth and depth values were compared by one-way ANOVA with Sidak's multiple comparisons tests. Imported from immuneACCESS, the table was reduced by TCRdb to in-frame sequences with V and J called. These copies leave out some clones; in studies compared against another copy, an unresolved V gene accounts for under half, and the cause of the remainder is not known. The V and J calls and clone size were taken over from that table, and D and trimming were inferred from the DNA. The sample table contains around 150,000 clones; only one count was recorded for more than 85% of them. The ten largest clones add up to approximately 3.7% of the sample.

The data stem from a study of T cell responses to AZD1222 COVID-19 vaccine (dated by TCRdb to about 2021). About the study as a whole: TCR sequencing covered about 230 trial participants: around 210 given two doses of AZD1222 and 26 given two doses of MenACWY control vaccine. Enrollment into the trials was organized by age into subgroups of 18-55, 56-69 and 70-plus years, and those subgroups contained roughly 140, 27 and 60 TCR-sequenced participants, respectively. Paper-wide results and their limitations: The vaccine-associated CD4 TCRs covered the entire spike protein, and the dominant responses fell in regions 160-218 and 743-854. The 56-69-year group was small, and its depth increase did not reach significance, likely because of low power. Conclusions about previously exposed vaccinees were limited because only a handful of AZD1222 recipients were SARS-CoV-2 seropositive at baseline. Because no samples from the day 14 peak response were available, repertoires could be characterized only after the peak T cell response. Reportedly, close to half of the unique spike-specific TCRs recognized epitopes lying outside the regions that are mutated in the B.1.351 and B.1.1.7 variants. Participants were mostly white British and included more females than males, and it was suggested by the authors that clonal diversity may have been underestimated. After two AZD1222 doses, both the breadth and the depth of spike-specific TCRs were significantly higher than at day 0 and than in MenACWY recipients.

According to the study, the label for this sample's time point signals: about 28 days (+/-7) after the second vaccine dose. AZD1222 recipients with second doses at about 4 weeks or about 12 weeks were pooled, because spike-specific TCR depth and breadth did not differ between schedules. Vaccinee samples were obtained from the UK trials COV001 and COV002, which included a single-blind randomized controlled phase 2/3 trial of AZD1222 (ChAdOx1 nCoV-19) in healthy adults. For TCRbeta chain sequencing, PBMC samples were collected from trial participants at day 0 and at day 28 after the second dose. Spanning cysteine to phenylalanine, the CDR3 consists of 20 amino acids.

The clonotype comes from an adult who received the AZD1222 COVID-19 vaccine. This specimen consisted of peripheral blood, obtained 28 days after the second AZD1222 dose. The sequence joins TRBV21-1 to TRBJ2-6; TRBD2 reflects the table's D call only, with no check against the DNA. TRBV21-1 constitutes a pseudogene. The CDR3 reads CASSKQRGGTVGSGANVLTF.